Listed here are 12 T cell receptor beta chains from one sample, sequenced in a study of T-cell memory formation after mild COVID-19. MiXCR was run by TCRdb on the 5' RACE reads, yielding one entry per CDR3 protein. The repertoire consists of around 250,000 distinct CDR3 sequences, with 15% occurring once and the leading ten covering 2% to 2.5%. Source material: PBMCs or a T cell subset sorted from them (not recorded which). The receptors come from an adult woman who had mild COVID-19 (a few samples of this study predate the infection). Cell type and time point are not known.

The chain combines TRBV7-2 with TRBJ1-2, with 11 positions matching TRBD1. The CDR3 contains 15 residues. V shed 4 bases and J 6 bases; nucleotides not matched to a gene: 7. Looked up from germline, CDR1 is SGHTA and CDR2 is FQGNSA. CDR3: CASSSGGTGGNGYTF. CDR3 sequence (DNA): TGTGCCAGCAGCTCCGGCGGGACAGGGGGAAATGGCTACACCTTC.

Many counts were recorded for this clonotype. The chain employs TRBV5-5 and TRBJ2-7; 7 bases agree with TRBD1. CDR1 and CDR2 from the germline V gene are SGHKS and YYEKEE (reference sequence). V was clipped by 0 bases and J by 3 bases; unmatched bases: 6. The CDR3 has 15 residues. CDR3 nucleotide sequence: TGTGCCAGCAGCTTGGCCCCGGGACAGCACTACGAGCAGTACTTC. It specifies CASSLAPGQHYEQYF.

V is TRBV20-1 and J is TRBJ1-5; tentatively, D is TRBD1 (5 bases). Per the germline V gene, CDR1 is DFQATT and CDR2 is SNEGSKA (reference sequence). V was trimmed by 2 bases and J by 0 bases, leaving 14 bases between them. The CDR3 extends over 16 amino acids. The CDR3 DNA sequence: TGCAGTGCTAGACCGGGGGGGGTCTATAGCAATCAGCCCCAGCATTTT. The encoded protein is CSARPGGVYSNQPQHF.

This clonotype was found a few times. The gene calls are TRBV20-1 and TRBJ2-1, with TRBD2 matching 11 bases. The germline V gene encodes CDR1 DFQATT and CDR2 SNEGSKA (reference sequence). V shed 1 base, J shed 8 bases, and the junction held 7 bases outside the gene matches. CDR3 length: 15 amino acids. The CDR3 region has the DNA TGCAGTGCTAGAGCGCTAGCGGGAGGCCAACATGAGCAGTTCTTC. It translates to CSARALAGGQHEQFF.

This clonotype appeared a few times. This rearrangement joins TRBV6-5 to TRBJ2-7; D uncertain. V lost 0 bases and J 2 bases, leaving 14 bases between the germline ends. CDR1 and CDR2 from the germline V gene are MNHEY and SVGAGI. There are 16 residues in the CDR3. The CDR3 DNA sequence: TGTGCCAGCAGTTACTCAGGGATGGCACCCCCCTACGAGCAGTACTTC. Translation: CASSYSGMAPPYEQYF.

The rearrangement joins TRBV3-1 to TRBJ2-1; D remains ambiguous. This CDR3 has 16 residues. The V end was cut by 5 bases, the J end by 4 bases, with 18 bases between. Germline CDR1 and CDR2: LGHDT and YNNKEL (reference sequence). The CDR3 is CASSATGLGPYNEQFF. The CDR3 region has the DNA TGTGCCAGCAGCGCAACTGGCCTCGGGCCTTACAATGAGCAGTTCTTC.

The chain carries TRBV24-1 and TRBJ2-3; maybe TRBD2 (6 bases). V dropped 4 bases and J dropped 1 base, with 8 bases sitting between them. Germline V gene lookup returns CDR1 KGHDR and CDR2 SFDVKD. The CDR3 sequence is 14 residues long. The CDR3 DNA is TGTGCCACCAGTGAGACGGGAGGCACAGATACGCAGTATTTT. Protein sequence: CATSETGGTDTQYF.

Note on this clonotype: A much larger clone lies a single base off, so this may be a read error. This chain links TRBV7-2 with TRBJ2-2; no definite D call. The CDR3 is made up of 15 amino acids. Trimming cost V 7 bases and J 4 bases, with 16 bases left between them. Germline V CDR1 and CDR2: SGHTA, FQGNSA. CDR3 sequence reads: CASTIEWALTGELFF. The CDR3, as DNA: TGTGCCAGCACCATCGAGTGGGCGCTCACCGGGGAGCTGTTTTTT.

This clonotype occurred once. The chain is built from TRBV5-6 and TRBJ1-2; 8 bases line up with TRBD1. Germline-derived CDR1 and CDR2 are SGHDT and YYEEEE. The length of the CDR3 is 13 residues. Trimming removed 4 bases from V and 3 bases from J; junction bases left unmatched: 2. The CDR3 protein is CASSGQGYYGYTF. DNA of the CDR3: TGTGCCAGCAGCGGACAGGGTTACTATGGCTACACCTTC. Using reference TRBV5-6 and TRBJ1-2 for the parts outside the CDR3, the full variable domain is DAGVTQSPTHLIKTRGQQVTLRCSPKSGHDTVSWYQQALGQGPQFIFQYYEEEERQRGNFPDRFSGHQFPNYSSELNVNALLLGDSALYLCASSGQGYYGYTFGSGTRLTVV.

This sequence joins TRBV29-1 and TRBJ2-7, with 8 bases that match TRBD1. Trimming took 1 base from V and 5 from J; bases not matched to a gene: 10. Germline V gene data show CDR1 as SQVTM and CDR2 as ANQGSEA. The CDR3 is 15 amino acids. CDR3 in DNA: TGCAGCGTTGAAGGCCGGCCAGGGGGCGCGGACGAGCAGTACTTC. It codes for CSVEGRPGGADEQYF.

This rearrangement joins TRBV5-4 to TRBJ2-3, with D perhaps being TRBD1 or TRBD2 (5 bases each). The V gene's germline CDR1 is SGHNT and CDR2 YYREEE (reference sequence). The V end lost 0 bases, the J end lost 2 bases, and 13 bases lay between the germline ends. The CDR3 runs 16 residues. The CDR3 nucleotides are TGTGCCAGCAGCTTGGCTGGGGGAACCGACACAGATACGCAGTATTTT. It specifies CASSLAGGTDTDTQYF.

V is TRBV12-3 or TRBV12-4 and J is TRBJ2-2; 10 positions agree with TRBD1. J was trimmed by 7 bases and V by 5 bases; bases with no gene match: 4. The CDR3 covers 14 residues. The CDR3 sequence is CASSRDRGGGELFF. In DNA, the CDR3 is TGTGCCAGCAGTCGGGACAGGGGAGGCGGGGAGCTGTTTTTT.